Listed below are T cell receptor beta chains from one sample, sequenced in a study of blood T cells in healthy people across ages. TCRdb passed the 5' RACE reads through MiXCR, listing each CDR3 protein once. This repertoire shows about 1.4 million distinct CDR3 sequences, 59% found once; its top ten account for about 6.7%. Source material: blood. These receptors were collected from a young man in good health. Each CDR3 is given with its conserved first and last residue. The D gene is left open where the match is weak. Part of the rows lack a size; the others show once, few, many or a class for expanded clones.

few	NA	TRBV25-1	TRBJ1-1	CASSVGGSRLSTEAFF	TGTGCCAGCAGTGTAGGGGGATCGAGACTGTCGACTGAAGCTTTCTTT
few	NA	TRBV9	TRBJ2-7	CASSVGGRTYEQYF	TGTGCCAGCAGCGTAGGGGGGAGAACCTACGAGCAGTACTTC
NA	NA	TRBV20-1	TRBJ1-1	CSAFTGQGAEAFF	TGCAGTGCTTTTACAGGGCAAGGGGCTGAAGCTTTCTTT
NA	NA	TRBV29-1	TRBJ2-2	CSVTRVGELFF	TGCAGCGTGACCAGGGTCGGGGAGCTGTTTTTT
few	NA	TRBV12-3/TRBV12-4	TRBJ1-2	CASTLRGGGYTF	TGTGCCAGCACCCTAAGGGGGGGTGGCTACACCTTC
NA	NA	TRBV29-1	TRBJ2-7	CSVEGANSYEQYF	TGCAGCGTTGAAGGGGCTAACTCCTACGAGCAGTACTTC
NA	NA	TRBV27	TRBJ1-1	CASSLSPDLNTEAFF	TGTGCCAGCAGTTTATCTCCAGATCTGAACACTGAAGCTTTCTTT
NA	NA	TRBV15	TRBJ2-5	CATSRAPGQTQYF	TGTGCCACCAGCAGAGCCCCTGGGCAGACCCAGTACTTC
few	TRBD1	TRBV6-5	TRBJ1-5	CASSPGQGVGNQPQHF	TGTGCCAGCAGTCCCGGACAGGGGGTTGGCAATCAGCCCCAGCATTTT
NA	TRBD2	TRBV9	TRBJ2-3	CASSVGSGRIGDTQYF	TGTGCCAGCAGCGTAGGTAGCGGGAGGATCGGGGATACGCAGTATTTT
NA	TRBD2	TRBV27	TRBJ2-7	CASRDSGGAYEQYF	TGTGCCAGCAGGGATAGCGGGGGAGCCTACGAGCAGTACTTC
NA	TRBD2	TRBV30	TRBJ2-2	CAWNLAGDGELFF	TGTGCCTGGAACCTAGCGGGTGACGGGGAGCTGTTTTTT
NA	NA	TRBV6-6	TRBJ2-6	CASSYLLTGANVLTF	TGTGCCAGCAGTTACCTACTTACTGGGGCCAACGTCCTGACTTTC
NA	NA	TRBV5-1	TRBJ1-2	CASSLGLGQANYGYTF	TGCGCCAGCAGCTTGGGCCTGGGACAAGCTAACTATGGCTACACCTTC
NA	NA	TRBV12-3/TRBV12-4	TRBJ2-2	CASSQGGETTGELFF	TGTGCCAGCAGCCAGGGCGGCGAAACTACCGGGGAGCTGTTTTTT
NA	NA	TRBV27	TRBJ1-2	CASSLRRSWIYGYTF	TGTGCCAGCAGTTTACGGCGGAGTTGGATCTATGGCTACACCTTC
NA	TRBD2	TRBV7-2	TRBJ2-3	CASSLPTSGNTDTQYF	TGTGCCAGCAGCTTACCCACTAGCGGTAACACAGATACGCAGTATTTT
NA	NA	TRBV2	TRBJ1-5	CASGGGRDQPQHF	TGTGCCAGTGGGGGGGGAAGAGATCAGCCCCAGCATTTT
NA	TRBD2	TRBV13	TRBJ2-7	CASSLLSGSFEQYF	TGTGCCAGCAGCTTACTTAGCGGGAGTTTCGAGCAGTACTTC
NA	TRBD2	TRBV12-3/TRBV12-4	TRBJ2-7	CASSFRTSGSNEQYF	TGTGCCAGCAGTTTCAGGACTAGCGGGAGTAATGAGCAGTACTTC
NA	NA	TRBV10-1	TRBJ1-2	CASSESIDLLGGYTF	TGCGCCAGCAGTGAGTCGATCGACCTTTTGGGAGGCTACACCTTC
few	NA	TRBV9	TRBJ2-6	CASSATSGANVLTF	TGTGCCAGCAGTGCGACGAGTGGGGCCAACGTCCTGACTTTC
NA	NA	TRBV7-9	TRBJ2-7	CASSSQLAEQYF	TGTGCCAGCAGCTCCCAGTTGGCCGAGCAGTACTTC
NA	NA	TRBV12-3/TRBV12-4	TRBJ1-1	CASSPSNRFDTEAFF	TGTGCCAGCAGTCCGTCAAACAGGTTCGACACTGAAGCTTTCTTT
NA	NA	TRBV7-2	TRBJ2-3	CASSFGPGPYEPDTQYF	TGTGCCAGCAGCTTTGGACCGGGTCCCTATGAACCAGATACGCAGTATTTT
once	TRBD2	TRBV10-3	TRBJ2-1	CAIGLAGEVEQFF	TGTGCCATAGGACTAGCGGGAGAAGTTGAGCAGTTCTTC
NA	TRBD2	TRBV9	TRBJ2-3	CASSPFGRIPNTDTQYF	TGTGCCAGCAGCCCCTTCGGGAGGATCCCAAACACAGATACGCAGTATTTT
once	NA	TRBV4-1	TRBJ1-2	CASSLRQLNTAYGYTF	TGCGCCAGCAGCCTACGACAGCTTAATACCGCCTATGGCTACACCTTC
once	TRBD2	TRBV15	TRBJ2-5	CATSVTAGEIQETQYF	TGTGCCACCAGCGTTACAGCGGGGGAAATCCAAGAGACCCAGTACTTC
NA	NA	TRBV9	TRBJ2-7	CASSVEGFSYNEQYF	TGTGCCAGCAGCGTAGAGGGATTCTCCTACAATGAGCAGTACTTC
few	TRBD1	TRBV7-9	TRBJ2-7	CASSLLSVAGTDYEQYF	TGTGCCAGCAGCTTATTATCCGTAGCCGGGACAGATTACGAGCAGTACTTC
few	NA	TRBV7-3	TRBJ1-1	CASSSVGRDLSEMNTEAFF	TGTGCCAGCAGCTCCGTGGGCAGGGATCTGTCCGAAATGAACACTGAAGCTTTCTTT
NA	TRBD2	TRBV6-5	TRBJ2-1	CASSYHTRLAGGPNEQFF	TGTGCCAGCAGTTACCATACGCGTCTAGCGGGGGGGCCTAATGAGCAGTTCTTT
NA	NA	TRBV20-1	TRBJ1-2	CSASGSYGYTF	TGCAGTGCTTCCGGTAGCTATGGCTACACCTTC
once	TRBD1	TRBV4-3	TRBJ1-6	CASSQEVWDRGSPLHF	TGCGCCAGCAGCCAAGAGGTTTGGGACAGGGGTTCACCCCTCCACTTT
few	NA	TRBV5-1	TRBJ1-2	CASSLDGEANYGYTF	TGCGCCAGCAGCTTGGACGGGGAAGCTAACTATGGCTACACCTTC
NA	NA	TRBV14	TRBJ2-5	CASSQVRGSTETQYF	TGTGCCAGCAGCCAAGTCAGGGGCAGTACGGAGACCCAGTACTTC
NA	NA	TRBV2	TRBJ2-5	CASSELESTASEVEQYF	TGTGCCAGCAGTGAATTGGAGTCTACCGCCTCAGAGGTGGAGCAGTACTTC
NA	NA	TRBV11-2	TRBJ2-7	CASSLDPGREQSHEQYF	TGTGCCAGCAGCTTAGATCCCGGCAGGGAGCAGAGCCACGAGCAGTACTTC
few	NA	TRBV20-1	TRBJ2-1	CSARDMGGNEQFF	TGCAGTGCTAGAGATATGGGCGGAAATGAGCAGTTCTTC
few	NA	TRBV10-3	TRBJ2-7	CAISDGRDYEQYF	TGTGCCATCAGTGACGGTCGGGACTACGAGCAGTACTTC
NA	NA	TRBV7-9	TRBJ1-2	CASSPMRTYGYTF	TGTGCCAGCTCCCCGATGAGGACCTATGGCTACACCTTC
NA	NA	TRBV15	TRBJ2-6	CATSREGVGANVLTF	TGTGCCACCAGCAGAGAGGGAGTTGGGGCCAACGTCCTGACTTTT
few	NA	TRBV5-1	TRBJ2-7	CASSFVEKAYEQYF	TGCGCCAGCAGCTTTGTGGAGAAAGCCTACGAGCAGTACTTC
NA	TRBD1	TRBV6-5	TRBJ2-1	CATSGQLNEQFF	TGTGCCACCTCGGGACAGCTCAATGAGCAGTTCTTC
NA	NA	TRBV7-9	TRBJ2-7	CASSHDYGGRLYEQYF	TGTGCCAGCAGCCACGATTATGGAGGGCGCCTCTACGAGCAGTACTTC
NA	NA	TRBV7-9	TRBJ1-4	CASSLTPTNEKLFF	TGTGCCAGCAGCCTGACACCAACTAATGAAAAACTGTTTTTT
NA	NA	TRBV4-1	TRBJ1-1	CASSQDDLRGYTEAFF	TGCGCCAGCAGCCAAGATGATTTGAGGGGTTACACTGAAGCTTTCTTT
few	NA	TRBV10-3	TRBJ2-7	CAISESRTTSYEQYF	TGTGCCATCAGTGAGTCGAGGACAACCTCCTACGAGCAGTACTTC
NA	TRBD2	TRBV4-2	TRBJ2-1	CASSQGTSSHNEQFF	TGTGCCAGCAGCCAAGGGACTAGCAGCCACAATGAGCAGTTCTTC
NA	NA	TRBV6-1	TRBJ2-3	CASREMGTSTQYF	TGTGCCAGCCGCGAGATGGGAACTAGTACGCAGTATTTT
NA	NA	TRBV29-1	TRBJ2-7	CSVEDNTGSYEQYF	TGCAGCGTTGAAGATAATACAGGGTCCTACGAGCAGTACTTC
NA	NA	TRBV20-1	TRBJ2-1	CSASLGLYNEQFF	TGCAGTGCTTCCCTGGGCCTGTACAATGAGCAGTTCTTC
NA	NA	TRBV7-9	TRBJ1-2	CASSLSGTSNYGYTF	TGTGCCAGCAGCTTATCAGGGACTTCTAACTATGGCTACACCTTC
NA	NA	TRBV4-3	TRBJ1-2	CASSQVIGGNYGYTF	TGCGCCAGCAGCCAAGTCATCGGGGGTAACTATGGCTACACCTTC
few	NA	TRBV6-2/TRBV6-3	TRBJ2-7	CASSYPYYEQYF	TGTGCCAGCAGTTATCCATACTACGAGCAGTACTTC
NA	NA	TRBV7-2	TRBJ2-1	CASSLFGNEQFF	TGTGCCAGCAGCTTATTCGGGAATGAGCAGTTCTTC
once	TRBD1	TRBV28	TRBJ2-5	CASSPWDRGPETQYF	TGTGCCAGCAGTCCCTGGGACAGGGGGCCGGAGACCCAGTACTTC
NA	NA	TRBV6-6	TRBJ2-7	CASSYSTPPDQSEQYF	TGTGCCAGCAGTTACTCGACTCCGCCCGACCAGTCCGAGCAGTACTTC